This entry is about one TCR beta chain. Its antigen is currently unknown. This sample is part of a study of regulatory dendritic cells for organ transplantation. There are 14 residues in the CDR3. V lost 5 bases, J lost 3 bases, and 4 bases stayed unmatched. CDR1 SEHNR and CDR2 FQNEAQ come from the germline V gene (reference sequence). Memory T cells were CD45RO+, naive were CD45RA+, sorted by FACS. Study outcomes and limitations: Naive T cells showed high diversity, memory cells less, memory CD8+ least. Memory CD8+ clonal expansion seemed more limited with regulatory than mature dendritic cells. Of resting T cell subsets, memory CD8+ had the most alloreactive clonotypes.

Assay used: immunoSEQ multiplex PCR; TCRdb lists only in-frame clones, some missing. The table has under 40,000 clones, around 90% seen once; the top ten hold 0.11%. This TCR derives from a human donor in good health. The chain is built from TRBV7-9 and TRBJ2-5; 9 positions match TRBD1. Sample: naive CD8+ T cells from blood. The sample's subset: CD45RA+ naive T cells. The CDR3 sequence is CASSPRQGEETQYF. CDR3 sequence (DNA): TGTGCCAGCAGCCCACGACAGGGGGAAGAGACCCAGTACTTC.